Each of the 2 T cell receptor beta chains below was sequenced from the same sample in a study of T cells in placental villitis. Sequencing used immunoSEQ v4. Here immunoSEQ multiplex PCR was the method, and the copy in TCRdb shows in-frame clones only, minus some. Of about 6,000 clones listed, around 80% were seen once; the top ten hold around 8.6%. The sample comprised placental tissue containing maternal and fetal cells. Receptor source: a human patient with infectious villitis; the placental T cells may come from both mother and fetus.

The rearrangement links TRBV5-5 to TRBJ1-1; no clear D gene. This CDR3 is 13 amino acids long. The ends were cut back, 4 bases at V and 10 bases at J, with 17 bases in the middle. The germline V gene has CDR1 SGHKS and CDR2 YYEKEE (reference sequence). The DNA of the CDR3 is TGTGCCAGCAGCCCGCTTAGGTCCTCGGGAGCTTTCTTT. Amino acids: CASSPLRSSGAFF.

In its sample, this clone was seen once. The junction differs from germline at one of its ends, possibly a read error. This chain links TRBV6-6 with TRBJ2-7; D is undetermined. CDR3 size: 15 residues. Germline lookup yields CDR1 MNHNY and CDR2 SVGAGI (reference sequence). CDR3 region: CASSTPLSISDEQYF. CDR3 coding DNA: TGTGCCAGCAGTACCCCCTTATCGATCTCCGACGAGCAGTACTTC.